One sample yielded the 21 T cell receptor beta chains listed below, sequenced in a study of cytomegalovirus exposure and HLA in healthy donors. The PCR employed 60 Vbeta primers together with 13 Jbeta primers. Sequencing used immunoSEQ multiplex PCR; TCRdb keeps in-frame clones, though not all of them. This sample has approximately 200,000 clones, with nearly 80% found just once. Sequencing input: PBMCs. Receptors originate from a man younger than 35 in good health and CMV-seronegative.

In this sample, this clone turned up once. CDR3 nucleotide sequence: TGTGCCTTCCGGACAGGGGGCGGGTATGAGCAGTTCTTC. Its protein product is CAFRTGGGYEQFF. The chain combines TRBV30 with TRBJ2-1, with 11 nucleotides matching TRBD1. CDR1 and CDR2 from the germline V gene are GTSNPN and SVGIG (reference sequence). V gave up 7 bases and J gave up 8 bases; unmatched junction bases: 7. The CDR3 is made up of 13 amino acids. Together with reference TRBV30 and TRBJ2-1, the CDR3 gives the full variable domain: SQTIHQWPATLVQPVGSPLSLECTVEGTSNPNLYWYRQAAGRGLQLLFYSVGIGQISSEVPQNLSASRPQDRQFILSSKKLLLSDSGFYLCAFRTGGGYEQFFGPGTRLTVL.

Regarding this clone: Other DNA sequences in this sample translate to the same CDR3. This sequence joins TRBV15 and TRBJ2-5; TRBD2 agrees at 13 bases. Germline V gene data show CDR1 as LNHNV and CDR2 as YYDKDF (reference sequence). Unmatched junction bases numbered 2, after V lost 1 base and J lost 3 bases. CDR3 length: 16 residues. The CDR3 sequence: CATSRGTSGGEETQYF. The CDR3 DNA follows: TGTGCCACCAGCAGAGGGACTAGCGGGGGAGAAGAGACCCAGTACTTC.

As DNA, the CDR3 is TGTGCCAGCAGCTTCCTGGGACAGGGGACTATCAAGCAGTACTTC. It encodes CASSFLGQGTIKQYF. This chain connects TRBV7-2 to TRBJ2-7, with 10 bases aligning to TRBD1. Germline CDR1 reads SGHTA; CDR2 reads FQGNSA. This CDR3 is built from 15 residues. V dropped 3 bases and J dropped 8; count of bases not matched to a gene: 10.

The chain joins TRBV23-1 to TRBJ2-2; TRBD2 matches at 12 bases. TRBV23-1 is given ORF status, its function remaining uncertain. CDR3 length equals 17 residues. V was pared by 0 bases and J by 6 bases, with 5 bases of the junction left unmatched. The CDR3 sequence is CASSQSTLAGGSGELFF. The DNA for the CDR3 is TGCGCCAGCAGTCAATCGACCCTAGCGGGAGGGTCCGGGGAGCTGTTTTTT.

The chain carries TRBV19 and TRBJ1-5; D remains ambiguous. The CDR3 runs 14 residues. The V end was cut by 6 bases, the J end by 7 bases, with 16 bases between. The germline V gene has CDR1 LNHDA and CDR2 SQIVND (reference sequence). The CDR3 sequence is CASSNGGGQQPQHF. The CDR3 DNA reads TGTGCCAGTAGCAATGGAGGAGGGCAGCAGCCCCAGCATTTT.

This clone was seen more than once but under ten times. CDR3 amino acids: CASSTTGNYGYTF. CDR3 nucleotides: TGTGCCAGCAGCACGACAGGGAACTATGGCTACACCTTC. This rearrangement joins TRBV6-1 to TRBJ1-2; 7 bases line up with TRBD1. The CDR3 consists of 13 residues. V dropped 6 bases and J dropped 2; count of bases not matched to a gene: 3. Germline CDR1 MNHNS, CDR2 SASEGT.

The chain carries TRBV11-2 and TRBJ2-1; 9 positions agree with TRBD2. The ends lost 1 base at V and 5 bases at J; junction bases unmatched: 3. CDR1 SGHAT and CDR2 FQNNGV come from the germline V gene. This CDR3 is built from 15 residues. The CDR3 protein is CASSLGLAEHNEQFF. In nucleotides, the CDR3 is TGTGCCAGCAGCTTAGGACTAGCGGAGCACAATGAGCAGTTCTTC.

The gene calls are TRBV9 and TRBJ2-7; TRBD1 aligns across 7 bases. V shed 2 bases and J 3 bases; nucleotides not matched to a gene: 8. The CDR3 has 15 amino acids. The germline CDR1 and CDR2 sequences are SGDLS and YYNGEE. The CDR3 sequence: CASSVRDRGLYEQYF. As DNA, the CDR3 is TGTGCCAGCAGCGTCCGGGACAGAGGACTCTACGAGCAGTACTTC.

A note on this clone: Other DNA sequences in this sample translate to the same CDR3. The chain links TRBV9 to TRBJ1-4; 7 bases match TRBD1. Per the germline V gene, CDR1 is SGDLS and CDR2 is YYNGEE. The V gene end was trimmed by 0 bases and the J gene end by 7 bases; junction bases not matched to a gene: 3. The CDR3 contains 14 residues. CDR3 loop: CASSVGQGGEKLFF. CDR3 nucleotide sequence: TGTGCCAGCAGCGTAGGACAGGGTGGTGAAAAACTGTTTTTT.

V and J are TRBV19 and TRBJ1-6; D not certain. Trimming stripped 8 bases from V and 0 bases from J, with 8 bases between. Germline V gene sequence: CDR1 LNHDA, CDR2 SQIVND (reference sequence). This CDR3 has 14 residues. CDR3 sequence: CASHRSSYNSPLHF. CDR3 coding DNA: TGTGCCAGTCACAGAAGCTCCTATAATTCACCCCTCCACTTT.

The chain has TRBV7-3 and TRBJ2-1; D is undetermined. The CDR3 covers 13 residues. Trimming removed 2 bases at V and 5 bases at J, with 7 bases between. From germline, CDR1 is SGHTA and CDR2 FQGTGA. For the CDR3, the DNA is TGTGCCAGCAGCTTATCTCGCGACAATGAGCAGTTCTTC. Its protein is CASSLSRDNEQFF.

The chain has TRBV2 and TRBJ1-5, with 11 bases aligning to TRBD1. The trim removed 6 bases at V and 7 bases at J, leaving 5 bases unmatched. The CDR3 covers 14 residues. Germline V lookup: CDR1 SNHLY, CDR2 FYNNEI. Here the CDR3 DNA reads TGTGCCAGCAGCACCGGGACAGGGGGGCAGCCCCAGCATTTT. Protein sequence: CASSTGTGGQPQHF.

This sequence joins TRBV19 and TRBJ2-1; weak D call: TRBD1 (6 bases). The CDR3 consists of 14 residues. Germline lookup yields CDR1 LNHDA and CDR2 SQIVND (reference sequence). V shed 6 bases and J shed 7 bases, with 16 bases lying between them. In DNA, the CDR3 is TGTGCCAGTAGCCTCCCCACAGGGAAGAATGAGCAGTTCTTC. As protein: CASSLPTGKNEQFF.

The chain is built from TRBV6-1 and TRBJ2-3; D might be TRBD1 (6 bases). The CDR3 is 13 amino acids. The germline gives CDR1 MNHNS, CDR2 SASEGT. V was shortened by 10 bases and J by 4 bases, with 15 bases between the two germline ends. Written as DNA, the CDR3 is TGTGCCACAACAGGGTTAGGACCAGATACGCAGTATTTT. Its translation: CATTGLGPDTQYF.

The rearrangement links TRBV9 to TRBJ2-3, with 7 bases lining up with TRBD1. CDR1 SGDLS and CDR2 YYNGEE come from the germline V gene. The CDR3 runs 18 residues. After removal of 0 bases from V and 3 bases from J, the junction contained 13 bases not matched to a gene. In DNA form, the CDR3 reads TGTGCCAGCAGCGTAGATCCTTCGACAGGGTCGGGTACAGATACGCAGTATTTT. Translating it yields CASSVDPSTGSGTDTQYF.

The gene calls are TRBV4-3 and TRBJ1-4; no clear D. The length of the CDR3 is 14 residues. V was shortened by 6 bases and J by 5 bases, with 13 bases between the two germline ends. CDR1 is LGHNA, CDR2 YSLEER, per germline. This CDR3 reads CASSDGLMNEKLFF. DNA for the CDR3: TGCGCCAGCAGTGACGGACTGATGAATGAAAAACTGTTTTTT.

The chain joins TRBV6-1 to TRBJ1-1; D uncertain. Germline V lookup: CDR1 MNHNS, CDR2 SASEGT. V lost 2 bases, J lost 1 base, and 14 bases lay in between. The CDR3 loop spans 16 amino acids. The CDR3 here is CASSEFRRVTNTEAFF. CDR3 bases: TGTGCCAGCAGTGAATTCCGGCGGGTTACGAACACTGAAGCTTTCTTT.

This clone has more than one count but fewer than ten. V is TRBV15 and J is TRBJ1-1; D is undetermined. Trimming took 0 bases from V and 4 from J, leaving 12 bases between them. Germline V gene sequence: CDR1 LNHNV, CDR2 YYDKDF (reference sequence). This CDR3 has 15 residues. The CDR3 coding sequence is TGTGCCACCAGCAGAGAACGCGTCCCAGGCACTGAAGCTTTCTTT. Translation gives CATSRERVPGTEAFF. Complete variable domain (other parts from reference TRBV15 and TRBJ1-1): DAMVIQNPRYQVTQFGKPVTLSCSQTLNHNVMYWYQQKSSQAPKLLFHYYDKDFNNEADTPDNFQSRRPNTSFCFLDIRSPGLGDTAMYLCATSRERVPGTEAFFGQGTRLTVV.

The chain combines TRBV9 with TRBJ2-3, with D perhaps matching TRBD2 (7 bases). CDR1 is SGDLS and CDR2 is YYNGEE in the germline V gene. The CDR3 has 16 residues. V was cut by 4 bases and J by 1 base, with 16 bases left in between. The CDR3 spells CASSSRLGGGTDTQYF. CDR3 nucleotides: TGTGCCAGCAGCTCGAGACTAGGGGGGGGCACAGATACGCAGTATTTT.

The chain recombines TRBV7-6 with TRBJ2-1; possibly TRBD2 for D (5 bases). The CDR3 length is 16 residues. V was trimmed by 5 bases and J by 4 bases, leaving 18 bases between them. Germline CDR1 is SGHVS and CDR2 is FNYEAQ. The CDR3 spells CASSRGPAATYNEQFF. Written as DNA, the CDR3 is TGTGCCAGCAGCCGAGGGCCAGCGGCAACTTACAATGAGCAGTTCTTC.

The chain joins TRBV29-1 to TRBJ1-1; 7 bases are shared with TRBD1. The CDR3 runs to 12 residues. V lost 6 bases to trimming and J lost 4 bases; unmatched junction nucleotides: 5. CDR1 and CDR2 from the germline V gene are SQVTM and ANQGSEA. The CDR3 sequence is CSVLTGSTEAFF. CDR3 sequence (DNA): TGCAGCGTCCTGACAGGGTCCACTGAAGCTTTCTTT.